A selection of T cell receptor beta chains follows, all from one sample in a study of T cell responses to AZD1222 COVID-19 vaccine. Only in-frame clones appear in the TCRdb table, and some are missing; sequencing was by immunoSEQ multiplex PCR. The data hold some 120,000 clones, with roughly 85% observed a single time. The material sequenced was peripheral blood, taken on day 0 of MenACWY control vaccination. The source of these receptors is an adult in good health. Both conserved end residues are part of each CDR3. A D gene is named only where the DNA matches it firmly. Only some rows state a clone size, as once, few, many or a class for expanded clones.

size,D,V,CDR3
once,NA,TRBV28,CASSLDQGSGDTQYF
once,TRBD2,TRBV11-2,CASSPLAGGSYEQYF
NA,NA,TRBV18,CASSPGVTNYGYTF
few,NA,TRBV5-1,CASSASGNQPQHF
NA,NA,TRBV5-4,CASSLVRQGIHTEAFF
few,TRBD2,TRBV7-2,CASSLMSGAETQYF
NA,NA,TRBV6-2/TRBV6-3,CASSYEADTQYF
NA,NA,TRBV4-1,CASRNLNVSNQPQHF
NA,NA,TRBV2,CASSEQGIGNTIYF
NA,TRBD2,TRBV7-9,CASSLGASGGAHEQFF
NA,NA,TRBV19,CASSSVVEQFF
NA,NA,TRBV27,CASSFRPAGGYTF
NA,NA,TRBV6-2/TRBV6-3,CASSYGGNTEAFF
NA,NA,TRBV6-5,CASRPTWNYGYTF
NA,NA,TRBV23-1,CASSQGGRGCSYNSPLHF
NA,NA,TRBV5-1,CASSLSPGRYGYTF
NA,NA,TRBV6-5,CASSFSRQGNTEAFF
NA,NA,TRBV7-2,CASSPTSTADTQYF
NA,NA,TRBV29-1,CSVAPSDTQYF
few,TRBD2,TRBV6-1,CASSGPGTSGVGEQYF
NA,NA,TRBV7-3,CASSPTLANTGELFF
NA,NA,TRBV3-1/TRBV3-2,CASSQATGSGGYTF
once,NA,TRBV12-5,CASGASTRDEQFF
few,TRBD1,TRBV4-3,CASSQDRDSANYGYTF
NA,NA,TRBV7-2,CASSLKISLEQFF
NA,TRBD1,TRBV18,CASSPPGTGGDYGYTF
NA,NA,TRBV6-4,CASSENTGDGTDTQYF
NA,NA,TRBV4-1,CASSQGAAEGISYEQYF
NA,TRBD1,TRBV28,CASSRDSINQPQHF
NA,NA,TRBV28,CASSRWGLETQYF
few,NA,TRBV6-5,CASSLDFYEQYF
NA,NA,TRBV21-1,CASSKRKGRGTYNEQFF
NA,TRBD1,TRBV5-4,CASSLGGAGGQETQYF
NA,NA,TRBV7-2,CASSFGDTQYF
NA,NA,TRBV5-5,CASSFRLQPEQYF
NA,TRBD1,TRBV14,CASSRYRGRATTEAFF
NA,NA,TRBV28,CASRQGNSNQPQHF
NA,TRBD1,TRBV7-8,CASSRDRGTTNEKLFF
NA,NA,TRBV7-2,CASTPRRTSYGYTF
NA,NA,TRBV28,CASSPRRNHNEQFF
NA,NA,TRBV15,CATSRDFGISYEQYF